This T cell receptor (beta chain) came from a study of response to subunit inactivated influenza vaccine. Broader study findings: Seasonal influenza vaccination, on each occasion, was suggested by the authors to recruit few new T cells.

TCRdb redid the calling of the RT-PCR reads with MiXCR, one entry per CDR3 protein. Of 560,000 or so distinct CDR3 sequences in the sample, about 7.6% were seen once. This clonotype appeared a few times. Its specificity is unknown. This CDR3 is built from 16 residues. CDR1 is LNHNV and CDR2 is YYDKDF in the germline V gene (reference sequence). J lost 5 bases, V lost 5 bases, and 10 bases had no gene match. The sample in question was PBMCs from blood, obtained 23 months after vaccination. The TCR comes from a man aged 50 to 69 who received an inactivated influenza vaccine. J is TRBJ2-5 and V is TRBV15, with 11 nucleotides matching TRBD1. CDR3 in DNA: TGTGCCACCAGCTACTTAGGACAGGGGGCTTCTGAGACCCAGTACTTC. It codes for CATSYLGQGASETQYF.